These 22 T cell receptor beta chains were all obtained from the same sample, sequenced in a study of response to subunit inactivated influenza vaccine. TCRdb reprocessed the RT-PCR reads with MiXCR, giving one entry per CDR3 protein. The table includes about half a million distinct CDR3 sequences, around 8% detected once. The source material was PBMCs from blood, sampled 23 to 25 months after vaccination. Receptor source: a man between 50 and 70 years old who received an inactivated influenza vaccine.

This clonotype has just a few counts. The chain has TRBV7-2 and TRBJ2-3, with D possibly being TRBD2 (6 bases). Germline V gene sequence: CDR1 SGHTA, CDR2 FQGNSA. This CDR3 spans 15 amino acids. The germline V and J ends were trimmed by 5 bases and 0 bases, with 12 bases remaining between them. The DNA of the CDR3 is TGTGCCAGCAGCCTGTTGACTAGAAGCACAGATACGCAGTATTTT. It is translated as CASSLLTRSTDTQYF.

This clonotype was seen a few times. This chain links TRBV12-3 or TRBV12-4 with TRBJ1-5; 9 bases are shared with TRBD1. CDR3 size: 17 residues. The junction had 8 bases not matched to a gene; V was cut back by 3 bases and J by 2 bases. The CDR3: CASSFRGTGMGNQPQHF. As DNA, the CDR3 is TGTGCCAGCAGTTTCCGGGGGACAGGGATGGGCAATCAGCCCCAGCATTTT.

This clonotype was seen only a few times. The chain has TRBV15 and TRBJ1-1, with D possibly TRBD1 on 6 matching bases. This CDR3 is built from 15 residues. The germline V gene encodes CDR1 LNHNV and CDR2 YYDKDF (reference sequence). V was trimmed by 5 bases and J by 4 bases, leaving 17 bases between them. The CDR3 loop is CATSRGGAGGTEAFF. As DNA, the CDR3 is TGTGCCACCAGCCGCGGGGGGGCCGGCGGCACTGAAGCTTTCTTT.

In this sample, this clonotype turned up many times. The CDR3 sequence: CSARDWGAGEGEQFF. The CDR3 DNA follows: TGCAGTGCTAGAGATTGGGGGGCGGGAGAGGGCGAGCAGTTCTTC. The chain uses TRBV20-1 and TRBJ2-1; D perhaps matches TRBD2 (7 bases). There are 15 residues in the CDR3. The V end lost 0 bases, the J end lost 10 bases, and 19 bases lay between the germline ends. Germline V CDR1 and CDR2: DFQATT, SNEGSKA (reference sequence).

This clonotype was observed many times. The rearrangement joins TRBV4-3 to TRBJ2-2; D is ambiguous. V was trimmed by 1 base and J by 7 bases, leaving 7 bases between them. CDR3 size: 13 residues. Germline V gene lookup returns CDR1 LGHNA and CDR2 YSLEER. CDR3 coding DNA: TGCGCCAGCAGCCAAGTAGGCAGCGGGGAGCTGTTTTTT. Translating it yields CASSQVGSGELFF.

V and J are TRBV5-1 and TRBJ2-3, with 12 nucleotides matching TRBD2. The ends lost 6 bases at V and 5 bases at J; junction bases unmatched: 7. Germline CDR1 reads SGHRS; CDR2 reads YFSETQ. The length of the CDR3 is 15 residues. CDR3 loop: CASTPSGRAGDTQYF. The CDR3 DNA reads TGCGCCAGCACCCCTAGCGGGAGGGCCGGAGATACGCAGTATTTT.

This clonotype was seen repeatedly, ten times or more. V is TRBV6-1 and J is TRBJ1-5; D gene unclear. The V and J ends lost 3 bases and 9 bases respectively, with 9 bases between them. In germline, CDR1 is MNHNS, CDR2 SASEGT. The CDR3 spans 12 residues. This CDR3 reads CASSELGGPQHF. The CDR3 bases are TGTGCCAGCAGTGAGTTAGGTGGGCCCCAGCATTTT.

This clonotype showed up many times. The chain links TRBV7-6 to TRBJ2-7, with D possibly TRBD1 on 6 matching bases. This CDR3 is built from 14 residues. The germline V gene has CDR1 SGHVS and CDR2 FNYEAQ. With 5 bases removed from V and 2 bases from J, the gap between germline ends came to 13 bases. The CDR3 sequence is CASSKQTGTYEQYF. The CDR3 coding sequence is TGTGCCAGCAGCAAACAGACAGGAACCTACGAGCAGTACTTC.

The CDR3 DNA is TGCAGTGCTAGGGGCGGAAGTTCTAGCACAGATACGCAGTATTTT. Translating gives CSARGGSSSTDTQYF. V gene TRBV20-1 combines with J gene TRBJ2-3; no firm D call. CDR3 length: 15 residues. V lost 3 bases and J lost 0, with 13 bases in between. Per germline, CDR1 DFQATT and CDR2 SNEGSKA (reference sequence).

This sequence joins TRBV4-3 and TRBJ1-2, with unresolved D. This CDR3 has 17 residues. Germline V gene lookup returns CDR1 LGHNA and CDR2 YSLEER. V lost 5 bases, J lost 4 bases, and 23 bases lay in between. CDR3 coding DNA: TGCGCCAGCAGCGAAACGATGGGTTACCTACCTTCCTATGGCTACACCTTC. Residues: CASSETMGYLPSYGYTF.

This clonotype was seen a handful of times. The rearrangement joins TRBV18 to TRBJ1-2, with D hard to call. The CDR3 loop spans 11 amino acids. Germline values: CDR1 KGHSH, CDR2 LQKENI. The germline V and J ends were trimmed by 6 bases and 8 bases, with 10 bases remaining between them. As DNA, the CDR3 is TGTGCCAGCTCCCCGCAGGACGGCTACACCTTC. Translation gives CASSPQDGYTF.

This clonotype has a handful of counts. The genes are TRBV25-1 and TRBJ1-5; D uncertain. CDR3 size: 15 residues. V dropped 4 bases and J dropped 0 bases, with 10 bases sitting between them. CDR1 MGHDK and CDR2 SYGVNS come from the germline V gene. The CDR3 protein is CASSGRSGSNQPQHF. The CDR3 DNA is TGTGCCAGCAGTGGCCGTTCAGGTAGCAATCAGCCCCAGCATTTT.

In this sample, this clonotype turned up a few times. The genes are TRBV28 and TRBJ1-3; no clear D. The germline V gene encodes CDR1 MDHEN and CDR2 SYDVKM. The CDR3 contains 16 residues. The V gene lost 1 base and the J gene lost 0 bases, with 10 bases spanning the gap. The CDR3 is CASSLYPLLSGNTIYF. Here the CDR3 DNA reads TGTGCCAGCAGTTTATACCCTCTACTCTCTGGAAACACCATATATTTT.

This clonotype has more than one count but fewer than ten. The CDR3 region is CASAAGEIYEQYF. As DNA, the CDR3 is TGTGCCAGCGCAGCGGGAGAGATCTACGAGCAGTACTTC. The chain has TRBV7-8 and TRBJ2-7; 8 bases map to TRBD2. The CDR3 sequence is 13 residues long. Trimming at V came to 8 bases and at J to 3 bases, leaving 6 bases not matched to a gene. CDR1 and CDR2 from the germline V gene are SGHVS and FQNEAQ. Using reference TRBV7-8 and TRBJ2-7 for the parts outside the CDR3, the full variable domain is GAGVSQSPRYKVAKRGQDVALRCDPISGHVSLFWYQQALGQGPEFLTYFQNEAQLDKSGLPSDRFFAERPEGSVSTLKIQRTQQEDSAVYLCASAAGEIYEQYFGPGTRLTVT.

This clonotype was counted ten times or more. The CDR3 DNA is TGCGCCAGCAGCCAAGATAGGAACCGGAATTCACCCCTCCACTTT. Its protein product is CASSQDRNRNSPLHF. This chain uses TRBV4-3 with TRBJ1-6; D gene uncertain. This CDR3 contains 15 residues. Germline lookup yields CDR1 LGHNA and CDR2 YSLEER. V was clipped by 0 bases and J by 7 bases, with 10 bases between them.

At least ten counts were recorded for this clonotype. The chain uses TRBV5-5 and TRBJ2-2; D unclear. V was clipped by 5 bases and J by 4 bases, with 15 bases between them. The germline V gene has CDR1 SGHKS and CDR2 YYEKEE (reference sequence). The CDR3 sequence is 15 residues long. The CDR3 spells CASSLEGLGTGELFF. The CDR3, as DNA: TGTGCCAGCAGTCTGGAAGGGTTAGGCACCGGGGAGCTGTTTTTT.

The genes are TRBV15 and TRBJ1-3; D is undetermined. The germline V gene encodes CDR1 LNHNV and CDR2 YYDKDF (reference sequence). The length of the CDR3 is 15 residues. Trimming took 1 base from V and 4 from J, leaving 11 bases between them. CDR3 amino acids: CATSRVFGGGNTIYF. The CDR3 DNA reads TGTGCCACCAGCAGAGTGTTTGGAGGAGGAAACACCATATATTTT.

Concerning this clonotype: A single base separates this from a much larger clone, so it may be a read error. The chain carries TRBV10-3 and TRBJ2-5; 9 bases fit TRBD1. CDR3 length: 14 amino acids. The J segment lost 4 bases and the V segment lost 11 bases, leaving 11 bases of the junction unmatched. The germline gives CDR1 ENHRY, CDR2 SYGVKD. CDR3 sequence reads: CASGDRGESETQYF. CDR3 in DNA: TGTGCCTCGGGTGACAGGGGGGAGTCAGAGACCCAGTACTTC.

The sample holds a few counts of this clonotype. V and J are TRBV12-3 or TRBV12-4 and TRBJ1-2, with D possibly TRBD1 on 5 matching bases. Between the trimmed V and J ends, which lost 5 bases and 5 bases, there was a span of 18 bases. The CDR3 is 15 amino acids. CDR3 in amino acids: CASSPRWGKGYGYTF. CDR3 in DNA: TGTGCCAGCAGTCCCCGATGGGGAAAGGGGTATGGCTACACCTTC.

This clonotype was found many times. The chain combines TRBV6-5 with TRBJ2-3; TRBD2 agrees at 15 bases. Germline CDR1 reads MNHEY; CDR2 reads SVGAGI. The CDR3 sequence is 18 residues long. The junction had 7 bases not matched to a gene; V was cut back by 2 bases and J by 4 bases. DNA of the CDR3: TGTGCCAGCAGTTACAGCGGACTAGCGGGAGGGGTGGCAGATACGCAGTATTTT. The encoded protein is CASSYSGLAGGVADTQYF.

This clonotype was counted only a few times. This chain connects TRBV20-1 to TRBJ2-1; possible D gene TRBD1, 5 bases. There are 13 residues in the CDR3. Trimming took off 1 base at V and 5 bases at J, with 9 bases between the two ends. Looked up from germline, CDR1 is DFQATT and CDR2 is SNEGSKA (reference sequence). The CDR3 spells CSARGTTHNEQFF. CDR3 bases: TGCAGTGCTAGAGGGACAACTCACAATGAGCAGTTCTTC.

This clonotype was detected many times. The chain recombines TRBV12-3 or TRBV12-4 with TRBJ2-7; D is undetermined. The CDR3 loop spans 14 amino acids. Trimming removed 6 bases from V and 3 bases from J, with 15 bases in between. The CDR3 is CASSPRIGNYEQYF. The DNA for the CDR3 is TGTGCCAGCAGCCCTCGAATAGGTAACTACGAGCAGTACTTC.